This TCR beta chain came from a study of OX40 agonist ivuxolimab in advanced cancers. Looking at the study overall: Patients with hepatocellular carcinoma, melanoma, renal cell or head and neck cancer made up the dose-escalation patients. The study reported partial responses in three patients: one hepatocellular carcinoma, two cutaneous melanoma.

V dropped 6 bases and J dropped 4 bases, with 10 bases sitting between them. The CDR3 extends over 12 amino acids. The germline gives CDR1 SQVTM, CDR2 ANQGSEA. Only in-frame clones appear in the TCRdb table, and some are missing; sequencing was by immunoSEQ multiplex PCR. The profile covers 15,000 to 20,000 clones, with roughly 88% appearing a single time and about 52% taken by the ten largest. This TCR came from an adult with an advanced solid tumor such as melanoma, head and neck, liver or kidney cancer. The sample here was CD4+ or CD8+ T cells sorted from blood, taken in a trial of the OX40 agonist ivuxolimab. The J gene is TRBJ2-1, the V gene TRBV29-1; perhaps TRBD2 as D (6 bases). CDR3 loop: CSVEGNYNEQFF. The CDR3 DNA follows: TGCAGCGTGGAGGGGAATTACAATGAGCAGTTCTTC.